This TCR beta chain was identified in a study of T cell repertoires in cytomegalovirus infection. Study information: HLA-B-restricted CMV epitopes that are well studied were used alongside recently identified HLA-C-restricted ones. A matching HLA type, together with CMV infection, was signaled by public TCR beta signatures.

Study findings and constraints: The cumulative frequency of public TCR beta families distinguished individuals who carried CMV together with the relevant HLA. Predominance within the ex vivo response was attributable to HLA-C-restricted CMV-specific TCR beta clonotypes.

A single record per CDR3 protein comes from TCRdb applying MiXCR to the reads. There are around 430,000 distinct CDR3 sequences in the sample; more than 40% occur only once, and approximately 40% lies in the top ten. This clonotype was counted a few times. What it binds is not known. Source: cultured PBMCs, taken from culture after CMV antigen stimulation. The receptor was derived from a human donor in good health (CMV status not recorded). Some clones in this sample may be carry-over from other donors' samples.

The CDR3, as DNA: TGTGCCAGCTCACCGGAGGGCGGCTACAATCAGCCCCAGCATTTT. Its protein product is CASSPEGGYNQPQHF. J is TRBJ1-5 and V is TRBV18, with D hard to call. CDR3 length equals 15 residues. V lost 3 bases to trimming and J lost 3 bases, with 12 bases between them. CDR1 and CDR2 (germline): KGHSH, LQKENI.